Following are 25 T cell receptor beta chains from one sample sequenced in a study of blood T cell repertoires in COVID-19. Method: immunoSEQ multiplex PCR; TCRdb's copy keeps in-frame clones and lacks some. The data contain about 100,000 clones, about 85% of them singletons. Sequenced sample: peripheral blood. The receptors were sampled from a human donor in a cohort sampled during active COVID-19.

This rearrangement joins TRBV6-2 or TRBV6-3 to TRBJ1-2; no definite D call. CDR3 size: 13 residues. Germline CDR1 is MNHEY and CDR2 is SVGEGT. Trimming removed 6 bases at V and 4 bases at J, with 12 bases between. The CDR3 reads CASSLTEGYGYTF. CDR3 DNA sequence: TGTGCCAGCAGCCTGACCGAGGGCTATGGCTACACCTTC.

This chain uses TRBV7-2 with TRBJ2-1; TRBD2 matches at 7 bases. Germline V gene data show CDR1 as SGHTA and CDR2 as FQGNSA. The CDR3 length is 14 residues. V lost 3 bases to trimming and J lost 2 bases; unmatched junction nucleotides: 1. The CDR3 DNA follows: TGTGCCAGCAGCTTCAGCGGGACCTACAATGAGCAGTTCTTC. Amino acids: CASSFSGTYNEQFF.

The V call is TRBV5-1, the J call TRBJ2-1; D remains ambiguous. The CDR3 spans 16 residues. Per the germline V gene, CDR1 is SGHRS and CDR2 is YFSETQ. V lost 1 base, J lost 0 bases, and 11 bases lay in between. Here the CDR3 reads CASSLQASSSYNEQFF. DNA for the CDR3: TGCGCCAGCAGCTTGCAAGCTTCGAGCTCCTACAATGAGCAGTTCTTC.

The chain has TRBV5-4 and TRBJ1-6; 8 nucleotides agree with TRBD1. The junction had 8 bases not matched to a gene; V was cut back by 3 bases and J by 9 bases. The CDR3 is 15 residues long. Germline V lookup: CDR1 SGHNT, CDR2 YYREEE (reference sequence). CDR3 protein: CASSWKQGESSPLHF. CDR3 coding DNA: TGTGCCAGCAGCTGGAAACAGGGGGAGAGTTCACCCCTCCACTTT.

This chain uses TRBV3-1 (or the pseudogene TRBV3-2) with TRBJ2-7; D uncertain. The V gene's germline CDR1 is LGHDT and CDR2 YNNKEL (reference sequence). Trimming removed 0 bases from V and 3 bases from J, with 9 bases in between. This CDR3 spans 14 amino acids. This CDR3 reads CASSQDGQSYEQYF. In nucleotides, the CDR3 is TGTGCCAGCAGCCAAGATGGGCAAAGCTACGAGCAGTACTTC.

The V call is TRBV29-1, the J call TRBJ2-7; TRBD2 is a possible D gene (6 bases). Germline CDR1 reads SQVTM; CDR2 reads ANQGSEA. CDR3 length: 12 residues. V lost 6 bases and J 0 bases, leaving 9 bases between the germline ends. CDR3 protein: CSVWEDSYEQYF. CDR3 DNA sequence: TGCAGCGTGTGGGAGGACTCCTACGAGCAGTACTTC.

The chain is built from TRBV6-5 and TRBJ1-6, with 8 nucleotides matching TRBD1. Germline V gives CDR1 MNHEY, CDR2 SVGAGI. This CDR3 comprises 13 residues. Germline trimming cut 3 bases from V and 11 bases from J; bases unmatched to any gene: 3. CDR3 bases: TGTGCCAGCAGTTATGACAGGGGTACACCCCTCCACTTT. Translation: CASSYDRGTPLHF.

The CDR3 sequence: CASSLNEGGTYEQYF. CDR3 in DNA: TGTGCCAGCAGCTTAAACGAAGGGGGAACCTACGAGCAGTACTTC. This rearrangement joins TRBV7-8 to TRBJ2-7; D is perhaps TRBD1 (6 bases). The germline V and J ends were trimmed by 2 bases and 2 bases, with 13 bases remaining between them. The CDR3 contains 15 residues. The germline gives CDR1 SGHVS, CDR2 FQNEAQ.

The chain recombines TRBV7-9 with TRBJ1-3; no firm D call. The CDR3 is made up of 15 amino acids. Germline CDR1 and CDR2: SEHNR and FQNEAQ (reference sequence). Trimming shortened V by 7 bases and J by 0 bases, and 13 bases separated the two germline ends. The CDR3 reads CASTTSVASGNTIYF. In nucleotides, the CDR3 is TGTGCCAGCACCACCTCGGTAGCCTCTGGAAACACCATATATTTT. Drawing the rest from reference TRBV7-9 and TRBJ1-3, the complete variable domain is DTGVSQNPRHKITKRGQNVTFRCDPISEHNRLYWYRQTLGQGPEFLTYFQNEAQLEKSRLLSDRFSAERPKGSFSTLEIQRTEQGDSAMYLCASTTSVASGNTIYFGEGSWLTVV.

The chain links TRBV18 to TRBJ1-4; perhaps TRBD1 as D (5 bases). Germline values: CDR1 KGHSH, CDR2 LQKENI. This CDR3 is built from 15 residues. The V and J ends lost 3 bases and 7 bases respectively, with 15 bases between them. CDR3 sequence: CASSPQRAGGEKLFF. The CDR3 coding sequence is TGTGCCAGCTCACCTCAGAGGGCCGGGGGTGAAAAACTGTTTTTT.

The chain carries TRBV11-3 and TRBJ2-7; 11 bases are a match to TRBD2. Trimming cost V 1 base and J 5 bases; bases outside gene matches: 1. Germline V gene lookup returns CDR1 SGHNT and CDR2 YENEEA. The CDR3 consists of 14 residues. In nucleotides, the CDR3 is TGTGCCAGCAGCTTAGCGGGACTAGCGGACGAGCAGTACTTC. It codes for CASSLAGLADEQYF.

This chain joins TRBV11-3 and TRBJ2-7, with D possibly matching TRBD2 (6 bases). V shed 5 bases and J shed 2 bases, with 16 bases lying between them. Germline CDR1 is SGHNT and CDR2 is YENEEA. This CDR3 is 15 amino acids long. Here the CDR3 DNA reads TGTGCCAGCAGCCCTGGGGTAGCGGAGACCTACGAGCAGTACTTC. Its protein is CASSPGVAETYEQYF.

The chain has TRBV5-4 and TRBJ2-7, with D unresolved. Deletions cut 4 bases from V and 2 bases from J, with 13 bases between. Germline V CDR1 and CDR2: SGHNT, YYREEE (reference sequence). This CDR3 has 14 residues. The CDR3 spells CASSRVPQAYEQYF. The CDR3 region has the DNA TGTGCCAGCAGCCGAGTTCCCCAGGCCTACGAGCAGTACTTC.

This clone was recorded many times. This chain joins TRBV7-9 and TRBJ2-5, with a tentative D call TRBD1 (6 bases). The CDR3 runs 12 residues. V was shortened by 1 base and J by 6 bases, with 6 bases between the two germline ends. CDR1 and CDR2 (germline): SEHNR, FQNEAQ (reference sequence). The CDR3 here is CASSLGDKTQYF. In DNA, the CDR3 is TGTGCCAGCAGCTTAGGGGACAAGACCCAGTACTTC.

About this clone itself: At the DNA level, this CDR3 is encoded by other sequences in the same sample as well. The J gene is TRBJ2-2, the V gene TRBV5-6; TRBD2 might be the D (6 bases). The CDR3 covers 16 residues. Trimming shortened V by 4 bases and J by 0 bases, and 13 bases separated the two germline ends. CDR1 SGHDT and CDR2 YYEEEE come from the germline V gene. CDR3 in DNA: TGTGCCAGCAGCCCCAGCGGGCGGGCGAACACCGGGGAGCTGTTTTTT. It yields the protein CASSPSGRANTGELFF.

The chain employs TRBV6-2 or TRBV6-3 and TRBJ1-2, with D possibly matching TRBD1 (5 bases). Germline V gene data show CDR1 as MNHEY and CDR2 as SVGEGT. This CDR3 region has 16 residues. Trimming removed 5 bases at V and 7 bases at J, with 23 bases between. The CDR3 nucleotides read TGTGCCAGCAGTCCCGGCGGGGGTCCCCCTTGGGCTGGCTACACCTTC. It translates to CASSPGGGPPWAGYTF.

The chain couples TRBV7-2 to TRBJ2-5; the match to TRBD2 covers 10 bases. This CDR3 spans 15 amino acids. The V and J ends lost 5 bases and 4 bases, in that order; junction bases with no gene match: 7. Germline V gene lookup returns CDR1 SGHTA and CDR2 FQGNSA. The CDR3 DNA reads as TGTGCCAGCAGCCAGGGACTAGCGCGAAGAGAGACCCAGTACTTC. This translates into CASSQGLARRETQYF.

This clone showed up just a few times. As DNA, the CDR3 is TGTGCCAGCAGCTTGGCCGGCGGGACAGTTGGTGGCTACACCTTC. Translating gives CASSLAGGTVGGYTF. The rearrangement uses TRBV5-4 and TRBJ1-2; 7 nucleotides match TRBD1. V shed 0 bases and J 7 bases; nucleotides not matched to a gene: 9. CDR1 and CDR2 (germline): SGHNT, YYREEE (reference sequence). The CDR3 consists of 15 residues.

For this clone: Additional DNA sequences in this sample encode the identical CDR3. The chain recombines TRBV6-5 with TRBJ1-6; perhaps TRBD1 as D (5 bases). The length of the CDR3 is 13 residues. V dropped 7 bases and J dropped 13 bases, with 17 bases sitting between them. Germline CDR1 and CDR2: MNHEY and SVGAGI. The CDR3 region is CASTRKGSGPLHF. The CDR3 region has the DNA TGTGCCAGCACTCGGAAGGGGTCCGGCCCCCTCCACTTT.

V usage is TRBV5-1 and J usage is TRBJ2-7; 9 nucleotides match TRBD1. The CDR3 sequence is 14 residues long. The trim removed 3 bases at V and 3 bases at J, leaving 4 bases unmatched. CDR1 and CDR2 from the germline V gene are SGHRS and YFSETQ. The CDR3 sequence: CASSYRGQGYEQYF. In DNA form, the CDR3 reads TGCGCCAGCAGCTATAGGGGACAGGGCTACGAGCAGTACTTC.

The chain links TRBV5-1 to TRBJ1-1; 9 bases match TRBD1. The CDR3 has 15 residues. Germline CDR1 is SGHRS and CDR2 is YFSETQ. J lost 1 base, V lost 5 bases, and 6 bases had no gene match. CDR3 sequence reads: CASRREGQGNTEAFF. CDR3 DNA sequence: TGCGCCAGCAGAAGAGAGGGACAGGGGAACACTGAAGCTTTCTTT.

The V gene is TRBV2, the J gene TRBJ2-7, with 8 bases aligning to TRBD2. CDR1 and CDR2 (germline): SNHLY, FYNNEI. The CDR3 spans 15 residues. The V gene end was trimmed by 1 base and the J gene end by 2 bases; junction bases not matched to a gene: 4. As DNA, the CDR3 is TGTGCCAGCAGTGAAGGGGGACTAGGGGCCTACGAGCAGTACTTC. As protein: CASSEGGLGAYEQYF.

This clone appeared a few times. The CDR3 sequence is CASSRTGDGYTF. CDR3 nucleotide sequence: TGCGCCAGCAGTCGGACAGGGGACGGCTACACCTTC. The chain links TRBV4-1 to TRBJ1-2, with 9 positions matching TRBD1. The ends lost 6 bases at V and 8 bases at J; junction bases unmatched: 4. The length of the CDR3 is 12 residues. CDR1 MGHRA and CDR2 YSYEKL come from the germline V gene.

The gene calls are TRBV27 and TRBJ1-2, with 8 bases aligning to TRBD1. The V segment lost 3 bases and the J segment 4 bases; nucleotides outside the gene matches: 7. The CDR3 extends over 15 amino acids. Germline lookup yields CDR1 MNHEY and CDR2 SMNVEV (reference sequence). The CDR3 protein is CASSFAQGQGYGYTF. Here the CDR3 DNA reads TGTGCCAGCAGTTTCGCCCAAGGACAGGGCTATGGCTACACCTTC.

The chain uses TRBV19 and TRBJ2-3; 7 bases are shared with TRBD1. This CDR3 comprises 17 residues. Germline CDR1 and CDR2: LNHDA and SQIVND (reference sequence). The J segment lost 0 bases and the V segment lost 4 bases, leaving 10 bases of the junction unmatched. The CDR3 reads CASSSRAGGRSTDTQYF. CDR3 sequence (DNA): TGTGCCAGTAGTAGCCGGGCAGGGGGACGGAGCACAGATACGCAGTATTTT.